This T cell receptor beta chain was documented in a study of blood T cell repertoires in COVID-19 (dated by TCRdb to 2018 to 2021). About the investigation overall: Collaborator samples came from the United States, Italy and Spain and covered acute and convalescent phases of COVID-19. The prospective study material was composed of cDNA or gDNA derived from T cells, B-cell-depleted T cells, or PBMCs. Subjects who had been exposed to COVID-19, were actively infected with it, or had recovered from it provided the deeply sampled blood TCRbeta repertoires that made up the dataset. The repertoires were made available in a free public database intended to serve as a resource for research on the immune response to SARS-CoV-2. The samples were drawn from the first 160 participants of the ongoing ImmuneRACE study and from roughly 1,300 subjects provided by 6 global collaborators. The sample metadata nearly always contained a de-identified subject ID, COVID-19 status, age in years and sex. HLA class I and class II types, where available, came from metadata supplied by the sample provider rather than from assay-based typing.

A word on this clone: It has no known antigen specificity. No base quality values were provided; no much bigger clone lies one nucleotide off.

Whole blood was collected in K2EDTA tubes by collaborating institutions according to the institutions' own protocols. For TCRbeta analysis, collaborators shipped samples in one of three forms: frozen whole blood, isolated PBMCs, or DNA extracted from either of those sample types. TCRbeta CDR3 regions were amplified from genomic DNA by means of the immunoSEQ Assay, a bias-controlled multiplex PCR. Turning to the authors' computational methods: Within the assay, amplification of reference gene primers was used to estimate how many nucleated cells each sample contained. To quantify the absolute abundance of each unique TCRbeta CDR3 rearrangement, sequence reads were collapsed and filtered. Productive Simpson clonality was computed per sample as the square root of Simpson's diversity index over productive rearrangements. TCRdb obtained this table from immuneACCESS and retained in-frame rearrangements with V and J assigned. These tables miss some clones; where compared with another copy, unresolved V genes account for less than half of the shortfall, and the remainder is unexplained. The V and J calls and clone size come from that table; D and trimming were worked out from the DNA. The sample data list 160,000 or so clones, and 70% to 90% of these were observed just once. Approximately 4% of the sample rests with the top ten.

CDR1 GTSNPN and CDR2 SVGIG were looked up in the germline V gene (reference sequence). The CDR3, cysteine through phenylalanine, is 13 amino acids long. Only CDR3 DNA is held: 39 bases, read in frame from base 1. V and J are truncated by 4 bases and 0 bases respectively, leaving an intervening sequence of 9 bases. The paper's findings and limits, for the study overall: The quantity of clinical and demographic metadata differed by source and by participant and was supplied without curation.

The source material was peripheral blood. The chain joins TRBV30 to TRBJ1-1; the D region possibly corresponds to TRBD1 (5 bases align). This TCR derives from a woman aged 70-85 years with acute or convalescent COVID-19. The base sequence is TGTGCCTGGACAGGGTTCATGAACACTGAAGCTTTCTTT. Its protein product is CAWTGFMNTEAFF.